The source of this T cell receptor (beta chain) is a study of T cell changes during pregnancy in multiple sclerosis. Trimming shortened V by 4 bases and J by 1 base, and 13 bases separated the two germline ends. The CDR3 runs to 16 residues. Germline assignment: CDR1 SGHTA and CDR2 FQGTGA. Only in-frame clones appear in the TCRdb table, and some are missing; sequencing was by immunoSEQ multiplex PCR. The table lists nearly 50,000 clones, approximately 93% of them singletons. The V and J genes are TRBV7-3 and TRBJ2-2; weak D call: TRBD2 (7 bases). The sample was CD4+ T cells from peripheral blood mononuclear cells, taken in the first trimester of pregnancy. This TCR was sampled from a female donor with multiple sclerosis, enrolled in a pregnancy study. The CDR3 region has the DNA TGTGCCAGCAGCTGGCGGGGGCCAATGAACACCGGGGAGCTGTTTTTT. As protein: CASSWRGPMNTGELFF.